The 30 T cell receptor beta chains below all came from one sample that was sequenced in a study of cytomegalovirus exposure and HLA in healthy donors. The study ran its PCR with 60 Vbeta and 13 Jbeta primers. The repertoire was sequenced with immunoSEQ multiplex PCR; TCRdb's copy has only in-frame clones and lacks some. The table has around 110,000 clones, approximately 81% seen once; the top ten hold around 3%. Sequenced material: PBMCs. These receptors originate from a woman under 30 in good health and CMV-seropositive.

The chain combines TRBV5-1 with TRBJ2-7; TRBD1 matches at 9 bases. CDR1 is SGHRS, CDR2 YFSETQ, per germline. Germline trimming cut 3 bases from V and 1 base from J; bases unmatched to any gene: 8. This CDR3 region has 16 residues. This CDR3 is CASSSSRDRVSYEQYF. In nucleotides, the CDR3 is TGCGCCAGCAGCTCGTCCCGGGACAGGGTTTCCTACGAGCAGTACTTC. Complete variable domain (other parts from reference TRBV5-1 and TRBJ2-7): KAGVTQTPRYLIKTRGQQVTLSCSPISGHRSVSWYQQTPGQGLQFLFEYFSETQRNKGNFPGRFSGRQFSNSRSEMNVSTLELGDSALYLCASSSSRDRVSYEQYFGPGTRLTVT.

This clone was seen once. One junction end does not reproduce the germline sequence, and a read error may be involved. The rearrangement links TRBV7-3 to TRBJ2-1, with 9 bases that match TRBD2. The CDR3 is 16 amino acids. The germline V gene encodes CDR1 SGHTA and CDR2 FQGTGA. The DNA of the CDR3 is TGTTCCAGCAGCCCCACCTTAGCGGGAGACTTGGATGAGCAGTTCTTC. Protein: CSSSPTLAGDLDEQFF.

On this clone itself: This same CDR3 is encoded by further DNA sequences in the sample. The CDR3 nucleotides read TGTGCCAGCAGTGAAGCGGGAGGCAATCAGCCCCAGCATTTT. It yields the protein CASSEAGGNQPQHF. The J gene is TRBJ1-5, the V gene TRBV6-1; D gene ambiguous. The germline gives CDR1 MNHNS, CDR2 SASEGT. Trimming took off 0 bases at V and 2 bases at J, with 5 bases between the two ends. The CDR3 extends over 14 amino acids.

This clone was recorded once. The genes are TRBV6-4 and TRBJ2-2; D may be TRBD2 (6 bases). The CDR3 has 14 residues. With 2 bases removed from V and 4 bases from J, the gap between germline ends came to 8 bases. The germline CDR1 and CDR2 sequences are MRHNA and SNTAGT. In DNA form, the CDR3 reads TGTGCCAGCAGTGACCAGGGAGGCACCGGGGAGCTGTTTTTT. Translation gives CASSDQGGTGELFF.

This chain joins TRBV4-1 and TRBJ1-5; D gene uncertain. Germline CDR1 reads MGHRA; CDR2 reads YSYEKL. V gave up 4 bases and J gave up 4 bases, with 8 bases separating them. CDR3 length equals 13 residues. The CDR3 loop is CASSLTVNQPQHF. In DNA, the CDR3 is TGCGCCAGCAGCCTCACAGTTAATCAGCCCCAGCATTTT.

This rearrangement joins TRBV7-9 to TRBJ1-4; 10 nucleotides line up with TRBD1. Germline V CDR1 and CDR2: SEHNR, FQNEAQ (reference sequence). Trimming cost V 5 bases and J 5 bases; bases outside gene matches: 5. The CDR3 covers 15 residues. The CDR3 coding sequence is TGTGCCAGCAGCGCCAAGGACAGGGGGAATGAAAAACTGTTTTTT. The encoded protein is CASSAKDRGNEKLFF.

The chain combines TRBV7-9 with TRBJ1-3; 7 nucleotides align to TRBD1. The CDR3 covers 15 residues. Per germline, CDR1 SEHNR and CDR2 FQNEAQ (reference sequence). Trimming cost V 6 bases and J 2 bases; bases outside gene matches: 7. DNA for the CDR3: TGTGCCAGCAGTTTTACAGGGGAAGCTGGAAACACCATATATTTT. Translating it yields CASSFTGEAGNTIYF.

This clone was recorded once. This chain joins TRBV5-6 and TRBJ2-1; 7 bases are a match to TRBD1. CDR1 SGHDT and CDR2 YYEEEE come from the germline V gene. After removal of 5 bases from V and 3 bases from J, the junction contained 8 bases not matched to a gene. The CDR3 contains 15 residues. The CDR3 DNA sequence: TGTGCCAGCAGACGACAGGGAGCCAACTACAATGAGCAGTTCTTC. This sequence encodes CASRRQGANYNEQFF.

The gene calls are TRBV28 and TRBJ1-6; 7 bases align to TRBD1. The germline V gene has CDR1 MDHEN and CDR2 SYDVKM. The J segment lost 10 bases and the V segment lost 5 bases, leaving 11 bases of the junction unmatched. The CDR3 covers 15 residues. CDR3 sequence reads: CASSITGAPRSPLHF. CDR3 bases: TGTGCCAGCAGTATCACAGGGGCCCCACGATCACCCCTCCACTTT.

V usage is TRBV5-4 and J usage is TRBJ2-3, with 12 bases identical to TRBD2. The CDR3 extends over 16 amino acids. Germline CDR1 SGHNT, CDR2 YYREEE (reference sequence). The V and J ends lost 5 bases and 5 bases, in that order; junction bases with no gene match: 9. CDR3 loop: CASSHGLAGLEDTQYF. CDR3 DNA: TGTGCCAGCAGTCACGGACTAGCGGGGCTCGAAGATACGCAGTATTTT. Combining the CDR3 with reference TRBV5-4 and TRBJ2-3 gives the whole variable domain ETGVTQSPTHLIKTRGQQVTLRCSSQSGHNTVSWYQQALGQGPQFIFQYYREEENGRGNFPPRFSGLQFPNYSSELNVNALELDDSALYLCASSHGLAGLEDTQYFGPGTRLTVL.

The V gene is TRBV28, the J gene TRBJ1-5, with D unclear. Trimming stripped 5 bases from V and 7 bases from J, with 12 bases between. The CDR3 totals 13 residues. Germline loops: CDR1 MDHEN, CDR2 SYDVKM. CDR3: CASSPPWRQPQHF. Written as DNA, the CDR3 is TGTGCCAGCAGTCCCCCTTGGAGGCAGCCCCAGCATTTT.

The V and J genes are TRBV7-9 and TRBJ1-1, with D uncertain. Looked up from germline, CDR1 is SEHNR and CDR2 is FQNEAQ (reference sequence). This CDR3 spans 18 amino acids. V was cut by 2 bases and J by 1 base, with 20 bases left in between. This chain's CDR3 is CASSLPIFRQNTNTEAFF. The CDR3 nucleotides are TGTGCCAGCAGCTTACCAATCTTCCGCCAAAACACGAACACTGAAGCTTTCTTT.

This clone was picked up a small number of times. The chain joins TRBV6-1 to TRBJ1-3; no reliable D call. The germline CDR1 and CDR2 sequences are MNHNS and SASEGT. V was cut by 0 bases and J by 0 bases, with 9 bases left in between. This CDR3 has 16 amino acids. CDR3 bases: TGTGCCAGCAGTGAAGCCGGCGGGAGCTCTGGAAACACCATATATTTT. As protein: CASSEAGGSSGNTIYF.

The V call is TRBV7-9, the J call TRBJ1-3; D is possibly TRBD1 (6 bases). Germline CDR1 reads SEHNR; CDR2 reads FQNEAQ (reference sequence). The ends were cut back, 5 bases at V and 9 bases at J, with 20 bases in the middle. This CDR3 is 15 amino acids long. DNA of the CDR3: TGTGCCAGCAGCGCCCGGGACACCCGAAGCTCCACCATATATTTT. As protein: CASSARDTRSSTIYF.

In this sample, this clone turned up a few times. The J gene is TRBJ1-1, the V gene TRBV14, with TRBD1 as a possible D gene (5 bases). The CDR3 has 14 amino acids. CDR1 is SGHDN, CDR2 FVKESK, per germline. V lost 1 base and J 1 base, leaving 7 bases between the germline ends. The CDR3 sequence is CASSQAGRNTEAFF. The CDR3 coding sequence is TGTGCCAGCAGCCAAGCAGGGCGGAACACTGAAGCTTTCTTT.

CDR3: CASSSHLSGMGTDTQYF. CDR3 nucleotide sequence: TGTGCCAGCAGCTCCCACCTTAGCGGGATGGGCACAGATACGCAGTATTTT. V is TRBV13 and J is TRBJ2-3; the match to TRBD2 covers 8 bases. CDR3 length: 17 amino acids. The germline CDR1 and CDR2 sequences are PRHDT and FYEKMQ (reference sequence). Losses at the gene ends were 4 bases for V and 1 base for J; bases not matched to a gene: 10. Filled out from reference TRBV13 and TRBJ2-3, the complete variable domain reads AAGVIQSPRHLIKEKRETATLKCYPIPRHDTVYWYQQGPGQDPQFLISFYEKMQSDKGSIPDRFSAQQFSDYHSELNMSSLELGDSALYFCASSSHLSGMGTDTQYFGPGTRLTVL.

The rearrangement uses TRBV7-8 and TRBJ2-7, with a possible D match to TRBD2 (6 bases). The ends were cut back, 0 bases at V and 5 bases at J, with 11 bases in the middle. The CDR3 covers 14 residues. Germline values: CDR1 SGHVS, CDR2 FQNEAQ. The CDR3 region is CASSLARGLDEQYF. The DNA of the CDR3 is TGTGCCAGCAGCTTAGCGCGGGGTCTGGACGAGCAGTACTTC.

This chain links TRBV14 with TRBJ1-1; unclear D gene. There are 14 residues in the CDR3. V was trimmed by 4 bases and J by 4 bases, leaving 13 bases between them. Germline CDR1 SGHDN, CDR2 FVKESK. CDR3 loop: CASSLRGVLTEAFF. The CDR3 DNA follows: TGTGCCAGCAGCCTCCGGGGAGTCCTCACTGAAGCTTTCTTT. The complete variable domain, with remaining parts taken from reference TRBV14 and TRBJ1-1, reads EAGVTQFPSHSVIEKGQTVTLRCDPISGHDNLYWYRRVMGKEIKFLLHFVKESKQDESGMPNNRFLAERTGGTYSTLKVQPAELEDSGVYFCASSLRGVLTEAFFGQGTRLTVV.

The V and J genes are TRBV6-1 and TRBJ1-4; maybe TRBD1 (5 bases). Germline assignment: CDR1 MNHNS and CDR2 SASEGT. The V end lost 4 bases, the J end lost 4 bases, and 10 bases lay between the germline ends. The CDR3 runs 14 residues. CDR3 sequence: CASSVGDSNEKLFF. The CDR3 nucleotides are TGTGCCAGCAGTGTAGGCGACAGTAATGAAAAACTGTTTTTT.

This chain joins TRBV19 and TRBJ2-7; TRBD1 agrees at 7 bases. V lost 4 bases to trimming and J lost 2 bases; unmatched junction nucleotides: 5. CDR3 length equals 14 residues. Germline lookup yields CDR1 LNHDA and CDR2 SQIVND (reference sequence). The CDR3 reads CASSTKQGTYEQYF. CDR3 DNA: TGTGCCAGTAGTACTAAACAGGGGACCTACGAGCAGTACTTC.

V is TRBV18 and J is TRBJ2-3, with 7 nucleotides matching TRBD2. Per germline, CDR1 KGHSH and CDR2 LQKENI. The CDR3 spans 15 residues. J was trimmed by 3 bases and V by 3 bases; bases with no gene match: 6. The CDR3 region has the DNA TGTGCCAGCTCACCCGTGGGAGGGCGGACAGATACGCAGTATTTT. It specifies CASSPVGGRTDTQYF.

The J gene is TRBJ1-2, the V gene TRBV6-5; TRBD1 matches 9 bases. The CDR3 spans 13 residues. Per the germline V gene, CDR1 is MNHEY and CDR2 is SVGAGI. V lost 6 bases to trimming and J lost 5 bases; unmatched junction nucleotides: 4. The CDR3 DNA reads TGTGCCAGCAGCACAGGGGGCGGGTATGGCTACACCTTC. Its translation is CASSTGGGYGYTF.

The V call is TRBV5-1, the J call TRBJ2-7; possibly TRBD1 for D (6 bases). The CDR3 covers 15 residues. V dropped 1 base and J dropped 6 bases, with 17 bases sitting between them. CDR1 is SGHRS and CDR2 is YFSETQ in the germline V gene. CDR3 amino acids: CASSLTVTGSFEQYF. CDR3 nucleotides: TGCGCCAGCAGCTTGACTGTTACAGGGTCTTTCGAGCAGTACTTC.

The V gene is TRBV9, the J gene TRBJ2-3; the match to TRBD2 covers 7 bases. Germline CDR1 is SGDLS and CDR2 is YYNGEE. The V and J ends lost 0 bases and 2 bases, in that order; junction bases with no gene match: 3. The CDR3 is 15 amino acids. The CDR3 nucleotides are TGTGCCAGCAGCGTAGAGGGGACTATCACAGATACGCAGTATTTT. Its translation is CASSVEGTITDTQYF.

The rearrangement uses TRBV27 and TRBJ2-1; TRBD2 matches 9 bases. The CDR3 runs 16 residues. Germline V gene sequence: CDR1 MNHEY, CDR2 SMNVEV (reference sequence). V lost 5 bases to trimming and J lost 8 bases; unmatched junction nucleotides: 13. CDR3 DNA: TGTGCCAGCAGTCCCGGCACTAGCGGGTTTCTCTATGAGCAGTTCTTC. Translation: CASSPGTSGFLYEQFF.

The V call is TRBV7-9, the J call TRBJ2-1, with D uncertain. Germline CDR1 SEHNR, CDR2 FQNEAQ (reference sequence). This CDR3 has 12 amino acids. V lost 5 bases to trimming and J lost 8 bases, with 10 bases between them. The CDR3 sequence is CASSQYLDEQFF. The CDR3 nucleotides read TGTGCCAGCAGCCAGTACCTCGATGAGCAGTTCTTC.

This rearrangement joins TRBV15 to TRBJ2-7; 7 bases map to TRBD2. The CDR3 has 15 amino acids. Germline CDR1 and CDR2: LNHNV and YYDKDF (reference sequence). V shed 0 bases, J shed 3 bases, and the junction held 5 bases outside the gene matches. The CDR3 is CATSRDRAGNYEQYF. DNA for the CDR3: TGTGCCACCAGCAGAGATCGAGCGGGAAACTACGAGCAGTACTTC.

The rearrangement joins TRBV7-9 to TRBJ2-1, with D tentatively TRBD1 (5 bases). The CDR3 runs to 15 residues. Trimming cost V 4 bases and J 1 base, with 11 bases left between them. Germline lookup yields CDR1 SEHNR and CDR2 FQNEAQ (reference sequence). The CDR3 protein is CASSSGISSYNEQFF. CDR3 coding DNA: TGTGCCAGCAGCTCAGGGATCTCGTCCTACAATGAGCAGTTCTTC.

The chain carries TRBV28 and TRBJ1-4, with TRBD1 identical over 10 bases. This CDR3 is 13 amino acids long. Per the germline V gene, CDR1 is MDHEN and CDR2 is SYDVKM. Germline trimming cut 6 bases from V and 7 bases from J; bases unmatched to any gene: 2. The DNA of the CDR3 is TGTGCCAGCAGGGGACAGGGGACTGAAAAACTGTTTTTT. It codes for CASRGQGTEKLFF. The whole variable domain, remainder taken from reference TRBV28 and TRBJ1-4, is DVKVTQSSRYLVKRTGEKVFLECVQDMDHENMFWYRQDPGLGLRLIYFSYDVKMKEKGDIPEGYSVSREKKERFSLILESASTNQTSMYLCASRGQGTEKLFFGSGTQLSVL.

V and J are TRBV7-2 and TRBJ1-2; D gene unclear. V was shortened by 0 bases and J by 4 bases, with 6 bases between the two germline ends. The CDR3 runs to 13 residues. The germline gives CDR1 SGHTA, CDR2 FQGNSA. CDR3 nucleotides: TGTGCCAGCAGCTTAGCACGGAGCTATGGCTACACCTTC. This gives the protein CASSLARSYGYTF.